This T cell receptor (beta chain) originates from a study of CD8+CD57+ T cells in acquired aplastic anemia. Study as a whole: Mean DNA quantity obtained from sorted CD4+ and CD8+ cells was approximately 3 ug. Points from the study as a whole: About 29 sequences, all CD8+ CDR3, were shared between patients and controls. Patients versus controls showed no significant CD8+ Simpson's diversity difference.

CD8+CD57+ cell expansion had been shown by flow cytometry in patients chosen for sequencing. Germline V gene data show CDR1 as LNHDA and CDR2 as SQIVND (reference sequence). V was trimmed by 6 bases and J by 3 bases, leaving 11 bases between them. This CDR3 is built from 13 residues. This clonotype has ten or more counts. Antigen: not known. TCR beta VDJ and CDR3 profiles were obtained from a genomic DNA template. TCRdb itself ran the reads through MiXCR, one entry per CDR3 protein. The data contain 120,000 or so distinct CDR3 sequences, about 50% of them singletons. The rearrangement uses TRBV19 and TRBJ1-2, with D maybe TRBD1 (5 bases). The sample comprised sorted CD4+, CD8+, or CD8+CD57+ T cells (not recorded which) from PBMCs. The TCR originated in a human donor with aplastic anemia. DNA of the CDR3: TGTGCCAGTAGCCCGACAGAATACTATGGCTACACCTTC. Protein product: CASSPTEYYGYTF.